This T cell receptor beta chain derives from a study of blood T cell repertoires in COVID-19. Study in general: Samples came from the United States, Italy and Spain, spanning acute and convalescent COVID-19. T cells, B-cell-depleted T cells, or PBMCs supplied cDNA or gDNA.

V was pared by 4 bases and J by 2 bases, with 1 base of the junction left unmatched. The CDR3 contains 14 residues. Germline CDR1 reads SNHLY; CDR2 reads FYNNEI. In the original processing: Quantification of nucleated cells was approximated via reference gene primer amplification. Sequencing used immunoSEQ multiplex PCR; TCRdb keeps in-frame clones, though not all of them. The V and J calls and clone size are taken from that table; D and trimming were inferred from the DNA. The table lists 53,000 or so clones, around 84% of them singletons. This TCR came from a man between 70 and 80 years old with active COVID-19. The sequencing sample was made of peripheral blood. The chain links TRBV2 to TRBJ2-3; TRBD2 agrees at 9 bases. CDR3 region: CASSGGGVTDTQYF. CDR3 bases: TGTGCCAGCAGTGGCGGGGGGGTCACAGATACGCAGTATTTT.